Below are 30 T cell receptor beta chains sequenced from a single sample in a study of T cell responses to AZD1222 COVID-19 vaccine. Using immunoSEQ multiplex PCR, the repertoire was profiled, and TCRdb retains in-frame clones only, with some absent. Here the sample spans about 120,000 clones, over 85% being singletons. The sample here was peripheral blood, taken on day 0 of AZD1222 vaccination. Source of these receptors: an adult in good health.

The gene calls are TRBV29-1 and TRBJ1-2; 8 bases map to TRBD1. Germline CDR1 and CDR2: SQVTM and ANQGSEA. V was pared by 4 bases and J by 7 bases, with 5 bases of the junction left unmatched. The length of the CDR3 is 12 residues. The CDR3 loop reads CSVARTGPGYTF. CDR3 bases: TGCAGCGTTGCCCGGACAGGGCCTGGCTACACCTTC.

V gene TRBV9 combines with J gene TRBJ2-7; TRBD2 aligns across 8 bases. The CDR3 is 16 amino acids. Germline V lookup: CDR1 SGDLS, CDR2 YYNGEE. Germline trimming cut 3 bases from V and 3 bases from J; bases unmatched to any gene: 11. CDR3 in DNA: TGTGCCAGCAGCGCCCAGGGAAGCGGGGGAGACTACGAGCAGTACTTC. Amino acid sequence: CASSAQGSGGDYEQYF.

CDR3 in amino acids: CASSYGTASNQPQHF. The DNA of the CDR3 is TGTGCCAGCAGTTACGGGACAGCGAGCAATCAGCCCCAGCATTTT. The chain uses TRBV25-1 and TRBJ1-5; 7 bases are shared with TRBD1. The trim removed 5 bases at V and 1 base at J, leaving 5 bases unmatched. The CDR3 consists of 15 residues. Germline CDR1 MGHDK, CDR2 SYGVNS.

The chain combines TRBV4-2 with TRBJ2-2; the D gene is possibly TRBD1 (6 bases). The CDR3 is 17 amino acids. Germline CDR1 LGHNA, CDR2 YNFKEQ. V dropped 0 bases and J dropped 1 base, with 12 bases sitting between them. The CDR3 loop reads CASSQDLRGGNTGELFF. The CDR3 nucleotides read TGTGCCAGCAGCCAAGATCTCCGAGGGGGGAACACCGGGGAGCTGTTTTTT.

The chain is built from TRBV27 and TRBJ1-5; 12 bases fit TRBD1. The V gene end was trimmed by 4 bases and the J gene end by 6 bases; junction bases not matched to a gene: 4. The CDR3 covers 15 residues. Per the germline V gene, CDR1 is MNHEY and CDR2 is SMNVEV (reference sequence). CDR3 residues: CASSWGQGASQPQHF. In nucleotides, the CDR3 is TGTGCCAGCAGTTGGGGACAGGGGGCGAGTCAGCCCCAGCATTTT.

This rearrangement joins TRBV19 to TRBJ2-7; D tentatively reads TRBD1 or TRBD2 (6 bases each). The CDR3 has 13 residues. Germline V CDR1 and CDR2: LNHDA, SQIVND (reference sequence). The germline V and J ends were trimmed by 5 bases and 1 base, with 9 bases remaining between them. The chain's CDR3 is CASSPGASYEQYF. CDR3 in DNA: TGTGCCAGTAGTCCGGGGGCTTCCTACGAGCAGTACTTC.

The chain is built from TRBV7-3 and TRBJ2-1; either TRBD1 or TRBD2 may fit D (5 bases each). The length of the CDR3 is 14 residues. V was cut by 5 bases and J by 10 bases, with 18 bases left in between. Germline loops: CDR1 SGHTA, CDR2 FQGTGA. DNA of the CDR3: TGTGCCAGCAGCGAGGGGTCAGGGCTTGGGGAGCAGTTCTTC. Translation: CASSEGSGLGEQFF.

This clone was counted at least ten times. The rearrangement links TRBV18 to TRBJ1-5; no reliable D call. V lost 2 bases, J lost 5 bases, and 10 bases lay in between. CDR1 and CDR2 (germline): KGHSH, LQKENI. The CDR3 extends over 14 amino acids. This chain's CDR3 is CASSPIGRDQPQHF. The CDR3 region has the DNA TGTGCCAGCTCACCAATCGGCCGCGATCAGCCCCAGCATTTT.

A single count supports this clone. The chain recombines TRBV6-5 with TRBJ1-2; D gene uncertain. Trimming removed 6 bases from V and 4 bases from J, with 15 bases in between. This CDR3 spans 14 amino acids. Germline V CDR1 and CDR2: MNHEY, SVGAGI. This CDR3 is CASRDFRGIYGYTF. The CDR3 bases are TGTGCCAGCAGGGACTTTCGGGGTATCTATGGCTACACCTTC.

This sequence joins TRBV20-1 and TRBJ1-2, with D unresolved. The CDR3 length is 15 residues. CDR1 and CDR2 from the germline V gene are DFQATT and SNEGSKA (reference sequence). The V and J ends lost 3 bases and 5 bases respectively, with 19 bases between them. This chain's CDR3 is CSASDSKRSSYGYTF. CDR3 nucleotides: TGCAGTGCTAGTGATTCGAAGAGGAGTAGTTATGGCTACACCTTC.

The chain carries TRBV2 and TRBJ2-1; weak D call: TRBD2 (5 bases). The germline V gene has CDR1 SNHLY and CDR2 FYNNEI. CDR3 length equals 12 residues. The V and J ends lost 1 base and 9 bases respectively, with 7 bases between them. Here the CDR3 DNA reads TGTGCCAGCAGTGAAGGGACTCTTGAGCAGTTCTTC. Translating gives CASSEGTLEQFF.

The CDR3 DNA follows: TGTGCCACCAGTGATGGGACTAGCGGGAGTGATACGCAGTATTTT. Translated: CATSDGTSGSDTQYF. The chain combines TRBV24-1 with TRBJ2-3, with 14 bases identical to TRBD2. This CDR3 is 15 amino acids long. V lost 3 bases to trimming and J lost 6 bases; unmatched junction nucleotides: 1. Germline assignment: CDR1 KGHDR and CDR2 SFDVKD.

The chain is built from TRBV5-1 and TRBJ1-2; D call uncertain. The V and J ends lost 1 base and 3 bases respectively, with 7 bases between them. This CDR3 has 13 residues. Germline V CDR1 and CDR2: SGHRS, YFSETQ. CDR3 residues: CASSLLGYYGYTF. DNA of the CDR3: TGCGCCAGCAGCTTGCTAGGGTACTATGGCTACACCTTC.

The J gene is TRBJ1-1, the V gene TRBV5-1, with a weak D call TRBD1 (6 bases). In germline, CDR1 is SGHRS, CDR2 YFSETQ. CDR3 length equals 16 residues. V lost 4 bases, J lost 3 bases, and 19 bases lay in between. In nucleotides, the CDR3 is TGCGCCAGCAGCGACCCGGGAGGGGGATTTTACACTGAAGCTTTCTTT. Translation gives CASSDPGGGFYTEAFF.

This chain joins TRBV11-3 and TRBJ2-1, with TRBD2 as a possible D gene (7 bases). The CDR3 covers 14 residues. V was shortened by 8 bases and J by 9 bases, with 20 bases between the two germline ends. Germline CDR1 is SGHNT and CDR2 is YENEEA. CDR3: CASALGGPPGEQFF. CDR3 nucleotide sequence: TGTGCCAGCGCCCTGGGGGGGCCTCCGGGTGAGCAGTTCTTC.

There are a few counts of this clone. The V gene is TRBV10-3, the J gene TRBJ1-6; D not certain. The germline V gene encodes CDR1 ENHRY and CDR2 SYGVKD. The CDR3 sequence is 16 residues long. V lost 5 bases and J 2 bases, leaving 13 bases between the germline ends. The CDR3 protein is CAISPGGEAYNSPLHF. CDR3 DNA: TGTGCCATCAGTCCTGGAGGTGAGGCCTATAATTCACCCCTCCACTTT.

The rearrangement joins TRBV5-1 to TRBJ1-2; 8 positions match TRBD1. This CDR3 contains 14 residues. The germline V gene encodes CDR1 SGHRS and CDR2 YFSETQ. The V and J ends lost 4 bases and 3 bases, in that order; junction bases with no gene match: 5. The CDR3 region is CASSPGQAYYGYTF. The CDR3 DNA sequence: TGCGCCAGCAGCCCGGGACAGGCCTACTATGGCTACACCTTC.

CDR3 DNA: TGTGCCAGTACTTTGGACAGGGTTCAACCTAGCAATCAGCCCCAGCATTTT. Protein product: CASTLDRVQPSNQPQHF. The chain carries TRBV19 and TRBJ1-5; 8 bases are a match to TRBD1. The trim removed 7 bases at V and 0 bases at J, leaving 11 bases unmatched. This CDR3 is built from 17 residues. Germline values: CDR1 LNHDA, CDR2 SQIVND (reference sequence).

The chain combines TRBV6-4 with TRBJ2-1; possibly TRBD2 for D (6 bases). The germline V and J ends were trimmed by 3 bases and 8 bases, with 11 bases remaining between them. The CDR3 runs to 13 residues. The germline gives CDR1 MRHNA, CDR2 SNTAGT. The CDR3 region is CASSEGLGDEQFF. The DNA of the CDR3 is TGTGCCAGCAGTGAGGGACTGGGGGATGAGCAGTTCTTC.

The chain couples TRBV7-8 to TRBJ1-2; 9 bases are shared with TRBD1. The germline CDR1 and CDR2 sequences are SGHVS and FQNEAQ. This CDR3 comprises 16 residues. Unmatched junction bases numbered 10, after V lost 4 bases and J lost 4 bases. In nucleotides, the CDR3 is TGTGCCAGCAGCTCGGGGGGGACAGGGTTTCGCTATGGCTACACCTTC. Translating gives CASSSGGTGFRYGYTF.

This chain uses TRBV7-3 with TRBJ2-1, with no clear D. The CDR3 is made up of 13 amino acids. Germline CDR1 and CDR2: SGHTA and FQGTGA. Trimming took off 2 bases at V and 5 bases at J, with 7 bases between the two ends. CDR3 amino acids: CASSLSMNNEQFF. CDR3 DNA sequence: TGTGCCAGCAGCTTATCGATGAACAATGAGCAGTTCTTC.

J is TRBJ1-1 and V is TRBV18; no firm D call. Germline-derived CDR1 and CDR2 are KGHSH and LQKENI. Trimming took 4 bases from V and 2 from J, leaving 5 bases between them. The CDR3 is 12 amino acids. In nucleotides, the CDR3 is TGTGCCAGCTCACGGCCCAACACTGAAGCTTTCTTT. Its protein product is CASSRPNTEAFF. Supplemented by reference TRBV18 and TRBJ1-1, the full variable domain reads NAGVMQNPRHLVRRRGQEARLRCSPMKGHSHVYWYRQLPEEGLKFMVYLQKENIIDESGMPKERFSAEFPKEGPSILRIQQVVRGDSAAYFCASSRPNTEAFFGQGTRLTVV.

This clone is a singleton in its sample. The chain combines TRBV18 with TRBJ2-3; D is perhaps TRBD1 (5 bases). CDR1 is KGHSH and CDR2 is LQKENI in the germline V gene. Between the trimmed V and J ends, which lost 2 bases and 3 bases, there was a span of 12 bases. The CDR3 has 15 residues. CDR3 coding DNA: TGTGCCAGCTCACCAGGGGCGACGTGGACAGATACGCAGTATTTT. Translated, it gives CASSPGATWTDTQYF.

This clone was picked up a small number of times. The V call is TRBV23-1, the J call TRBJ2-5; a possible D gene is TRBD1 (6 bases). TRBV23-1 is known as an ORF, though its function is uncertain. Deletions cut 0 bases from V and 4 bases from J, with 18 bases between. There are 17 residues in the CDR3. The DNA of the CDR3 is TGCGCCAGCAGTCAATCACTTCTAGGGGGTAGTGGAGAGACCCAGTACTTC. As protein: CASSQSLLGGSGETQYF.

This clone has just a few counts. The V call is TRBV6-1, the J call TRBJ2-7, with D possibly matching TRBD2 (6 bases). Germline V gene lookup returns CDR1 MNHNS and CDR2 SASEGT. V was pared by 1 base and J by 4 bases, with 17 bases between. This CDR3 has 16 amino acids. CDR3 bases: TGTGCCAGCAGTGAAGTAGCGGCGAGTAGCGGTTACGAGCAGTACTTC. Translation gives CASSEVAASSGYEQYF.

This rearrangement joins TRBV14 to TRBJ1-4; no clear D gene. This CDR3 has 13 amino acids. Trimming removed 1 base from V and 11 bases from J, with 11 bases in between. In germline, CDR1 is SGHDN, CDR2 FVKESK. In DNA form, the CDR3 reads TGTGCCAGCAGCCAAGCCCTCCAGACGAAACTGTTTTTT. This gives the protein CASSQALQTKLFF.

Only one count was recorded for this clone. This chain uses TRBV5-1 with TRBJ1-5; no firm D call. The germline V and J ends were trimmed by 4 bases and 8 bases, with 13 bases remaining between them. CDR3 length: 13 residues. Looked up from germline, CDR1 is SGHRS and CDR2 is YFSETQ. CDR3 nucleotides: TGCGCCAGCAGCCGCGAAATTAGTGAGCCCCAGCATTTT. Translating it yields CASSREISEPQHF.

The chain carries TRBV25-1 and TRBJ1-5; D is perhaps TRBD1 (5 bases). CDR1 MGHDK and CDR2 SYGVNS come from the germline V gene. This CDR3 has 16 amino acids. V was trimmed by 2 bases and J by 3 bases, leaving 14 bases between them. The CDR3 DNA is TGTGCCAGCAGTGAAGGGGCGGGGTTGGACAATCAGCCCCAGCATTTT. This sequence encodes CASSEGAGLDNQPQHF.

This chain joins TRBV30 and TRBJ2-5, with 7 bases fitting TRBD1. The CDR3 has 15 amino acids. Germline-derived CDR1 and CDR2 are GTSNPN and SVGIG (reference sequence). V gave up 0 bases and J gave up 5 bases; unmatched junction bases: 9. The CDR3 nucleotides are TGTGCCTGGAGTGTACATGCAGGGGGTAGGGAGACCCAGTACTTC. As protein: CAWSVHAGGRETQYF.

This rearrangement joins TRBV5-8 to TRBJ2-1; 11 bases line up with TRBD2. The V segment lost 6 bases and the J segment 7 bases; nucleotides outside the gene matches: 6. CDR3 length equals 14 residues. CDR1 and CDR2 from the germline V gene are SGHTS and YDEGEE. Written as DNA, the CDR3 is TGTGCCAGCACCACGGGACTAGCGGTAAATGAGCAGTTCTTC. Its protein product is CASTTGLAVNEQFF.